Presented here are 7 T cell receptor beta chains from one specimen sequenced in a study of beta chain features in type 1 diabetes. No antigen is known for these receptors. General study points: For Type 1 diabetes patients, all four CD4+ subsets carried TCRB CDR3s that were moderately but significantly shorter.

Reverse transcription of all isolated RNA meant that expressed TCRB transcripts were sequenced. The protocol was immunoSEQ multiplex PCR, while the TCRdb copy is restricted to in-frame clones and leaves out a portion. The sample holds about 150,000 clones, approximately 8.7% seen once. Sequenced input: central memory CD4+ T cells from blood. The receptors come from a woman in her twenties or thirties with type 1 diabetes.

The J gene is TRBJ2-7, the V gene TRBV10-2; 9 positions agree with TRBD2. V dropped 2 bases and J dropped 4; count of bases not matched to a gene: 9. This CDR3 comprises 16 residues. The germline V gene has CDR1 WSHSY and CDR2 SAAADI. The CDR3 sequence: CASSEPGLASGYEQYF. The CDR3 bases are TGCGCCAGCAGTGAGCCTGGACTAGCGTCGGGTTACGAGCAGTACTTC.

The V call is TRBV9, the J call TRBJ2-1; weak D call: TRBD2 (5 bases). Germline CDR1 SGDLS, CDR2 YYNGEE. The ends were cut back, 3 bases at V and 4 bases at J, with 14 bases in the middle. CDR3 length: 15 amino acids. CDR3 sequence: CASSAQVRGYNEQFF. CDR3 nucleotide sequence: TGTGCCAGCAGCGCCCAGGTTCGGGGTTACAATGAGCAGTTCTTC.

The V gene is TRBV5-1, the J gene TRBJ2-1, with a weak D call TRBD2 (6 bases). CDR1 is SGHRS, CDR2 YFSETQ, per germline. The CDR3 extends over 16 amino acids. Trimming removed 0 bases at V and 1 base at J, with 11 bases between. DNA for the CDR3: TGCGCCAGCAGCTTGGTGGGGGGTCCGTCCTACAATGAGCAGTTCTTC. It is translated as CASSLVGGPSYNEQFF.

The V call is TRBV4-2, the J call TRBJ2-1; 14 positions match TRBD2. The CDR3 consists of 16 residues. The ends lost 3 bases at V and 7 bases at J; junction bases unmatched: 5. In germline, CDR1 is LGHNA, CDR2 YNFKEQ. The CDR3 here is CASSQGLAGVDNEQFF. Here the CDR3 DNA reads TGTGCCAGCAGCCAGGGACTAGCGGGAGTAGATAATGAGCAGTTCTTC.

J is TRBJ2-1 and V is TRBV28; 7 bases agree with TRBD2. J lost 4 bases, V lost 3 bases, and 3 bases had no gene match. Germline CDR1 is MDHEN and CDR2 is SYDVKM. The CDR3 extends over 14 amino acids. The CDR3 DNA is TGTGCCAGCAGTTTCCTAGCGGAGTACAATGAGCAGTTCTTC. This gives the protein CASSFLAEYNEQFF.

This clone was detected only a few times. The rearrangement uses TRBV4-1 and TRBJ2-7, with 9 bases identical to TRBD2. J gave up 2 bases and V 6 bases, and 5 bases lay outside the gene matches. Per germline, CDR1 MGHRA and CDR2 YSYEKL. This CDR3 is built from 14 residues. CDR3 region: CASSRLAVTYEQYF. The CDR3 coding sequence is TGCGCCAGCAGTCGACTAGCGGTTACCTACGAGCAGTACTTC.

This clone turned up a few times. This chain uses TRBV29-1 with TRBJ1-1; TRBD1 is a possible D gene (5 bases). Trimming took off 7 bases at V and 1 base at J, with 10 bases between the two ends. Germline lookup yields CDR1 SQVTM and CDR2 ANQGSEA. This CDR3 region has 12 residues. The CDR3 sequence is CSAGQTNTEAFF. The CDR3 DNA sequence: TGCAGCGCTGGACAAACGAACACTGAAGCTTTCTTT.